This T cell receptor (beta chain) stems from a study of identifying expanded T cells in peripheral blood. Whole-study findings and limits: Variance in clone template counts between roughly two-week samples significantly increased with total template count across all healthy donors. Technical replicates showed approximately 1.2 changed clones; about 2 weeks roughly 16; four weeks 19.

The germline V gene encodes CDR1 SQVTM and CDR2 ANQGSEA. Losses at the gene ends were 1 base for V and 7 bases for J; bases not matched to a gene: 1. The CDR3 length is 12 residues. Collection occurred without any documented infections or immune events in donors. This clone showed up just once. Antigen: not known. Libraries were prepared by immunoSEQ multiplex PCR; TCRdb keeps only in-frame clonotypes and omits some of them. This table holds around 80,000 clones, roughly nine tenths found once. Source material: blood. The rearrangement uses TRBV29-1 and TRBJ2-1; 7 bases are shared with TRBD2. This TCR was sampled from a person between 18 and 75 years old in good health. This CDR3 reads CSVEGGGNEQFF. CDR3 bases: TGCAGCGTTGAAGGCGGGGGAAATGAGCAGTTCTTC.